These 4 T cell receptor beta chains were all obtained from the same sample, sequenced in a study of technical replicates of blood from several donors. TCRdb keeps only in-frame clones here, not all; method: immunoSEQ multiplex PCR. The sample comprises 75,000 to 95,000 clones, over 90% of which are singletons, and 0.39% rests with the top ten. Sequenced sample: T cells isolated from PBMCs. These receptors were taken from a human donor in good health.

This chain uses TRBV9 with TRBJ2-1, with 10 bases identical to TRBD1. The V gene's germline CDR1 is SGDLS and CDR2 YYNGEE. Losses at the gene ends were 3 bases for V and 3 bases for J; bases not matched to a gene: 6. CDR3 length: 16 residues. This CDR3 is CASSAPGDRGYNEQFF. CDR3 DNA sequence: TGTGCCAGCAGCGCGCCCGGGGACAGGGGCTACAATGAGCAGTTCTTC.

The chain has TRBV28 and TRBJ1-1; D is unresolved. The germline gives CDR1 MDHEN, CDR2 SYDVKM. Trimming cost V 2 bases and J 8 bases, with 12 bases left between them. The CDR3 spans 13 residues. CDR3 DNA sequence: TGTGCCAGCAGTTTAATGGCCGGGTCCGAAGCTTTCTTT. This sequence encodes CASSLMAGSEAFF.

The chain is built from TRBV28 and TRBJ1-5, with D possibly TRBD1 on 5 matching bases. Trimming pared 3 bases from V and 7 bases from J, leaving 19 bases between. The CDR3 consists of 16 residues. Germline loops: CDR1 MDHEN, CDR2 SYDVKM. The CDR3 protein is CASSFGRGGGGQPQHF. The CDR3 DNA reads TGTGCCAGCAGTTTTGGAAGGGGAGGAGGCGGCCAGCCCCAGCATTTT. Filled out from reference TRBV28 and TRBJ1-5, the complete variable domain reads DVKVTQSSRYLVKRTGEKVFLECVQDMDHENMFWYRQDPGLGLRLIYFSYDVKMKEKGDIPEGYSVSREKKERFSLILESASTNQTSMYLCASSFGRGGGGQPQHFGDGTRLSIL.

V usage is TRBV19 and J usage is TRBJ2-7; 10 nucleotides agree with TRBD1. This CDR3 is built from 13 residues. The junction had 5 bases not matched to a gene; V was cut back by 7 bases and J by 5 bases. Germline CDR1 is LNHDA and CDR2 is SQIVND (reference sequence). CDR3 coding DNA: TGTGCCAGTATAAGACAGGGGGCGGACGAGCAGTACTTC. Translating gives CASIRQGADEQYF.